Presented here are 21 T cell receptor beta chains from one specimen sequenced in a study of T cells in Graves' hyperthyroidism and ophthalmopathy. TCR beta CDR3 sequences were amplified from RNA transcripts. First-round RT-PCR with HTBI primers amplified the TCR CDR3 region. TCRdb redid the calling of the multiplex PCR reads with MiXCR, one entry per CDR3 protein. The sample holds approximately 590,000 distinct CDR3 sequences; about 45% are singletons and the top ten take about 8.2%. The sample was peripheral blood or thyroid tissue (not recorded which). These TCRs come from a woman aged 18 to 35 with Graves' hyperthyroidism.

Only a few counts were recorded for this clonotype. The V gene is TRBV7-6, the J gene TRBJ2-7, with 7 bases matching TRBD1. CDR1 is SGHVS and CDR2 is FNYEAQ in the germline V gene. There are 14 residues in the CDR3. The junction had 7 bases not matched to a gene; V was cut back by 6 bases and J by 2 bases. The chain's CDR3 is CASRFRQGAYEQYF. The CDR3 bases are TGTGCCAGCAGATTTCGGCAGGGGGCCTACGAGCAGTACTTC.

Here the CDR3 reads CASSSQLEAFF. The CDR3 nucleotides read TGTGCCAGCAGTTCACAACTTGAAGCTTTCTTT. The rearrangement uses TRBV7-3 and TRBJ1-1, with no clear D. V was cut by 6 bases and J by 7 bases, with 9 bases left in between. CDR3 length: 11 residues. CDR1 and CDR2 from the germline V gene are SGHTA and FQGTGA.

Only a few counts were recorded for this clonotype. CDR3 in DNA: TGCAGTGCGCTAGACCCCGAGCAGTACTTC. It specifies CSALDPEQYF. The chain has TRBV20-1 and TRBJ2-7; the D is unclear. There are 10 residues in the CDR3. Between the trimmed V and J ends, which lost 6 bases and 6 bases, there was a span of 9 bases. Germline V gene sequence: CDR1 DFQATT, CDR2 SNEGSKA (reference sequence).

This chain joins TRBV10-3 and TRBJ1-5; D call uncertain. This CDR3 has 14 amino acids. Germline V gene sequence: CDR1 ENHRY, CDR2 SYGVKD. The V end lost 3 bases, the J end lost 11 bases, and 17 bases lay between the germline ends. CDR3 nucleotides: TGTGCCATCAGTGAATTTGGGAACCAAGAGACCCAGCATTTT. This gives the protein CAISEFGNQETQHF.

This chain connects TRBV12-3 or TRBV12-4 to TRBJ1-1; 9 bases align to TRBD1. The V and J ends lost 5 bases and 3 bases, in that order; junction bases with no gene match: 10. The CDR3 totals 16 residues. The CDR3 spells CASSLRDRATDTEAFF. CDR3 nucleotide sequence: TGTGCCAGCAGTCTACGGGACAGGGCTACGGACACTGAAGCTTTCTTT.

This rearrangement joins TRBV15 to TRBJ1-3; D gene uncertain. Germline CDR1 and CDR2: LNHNV and YYDKDF (reference sequence). V lost 1 base, J lost 8 bases, and 12 bases lay in between. There are 14 residues in the CDR3. The CDR3 region has the DNA TGTGCCACCAGCAGAGGGTGGGAGCGAGACACCATATATTTT. Its protein is CATSRGWERDTIYF.

This clonotype was seen more than once but under ten times. This chain joins TRBV25-1 and TRBJ2-7, with TRBD2 identical over 9 bases. The CDR3 totals 15 residues. Germline V gene data show CDR1 as MGHDK and CDR2 as SYGVNS. With 6 bases clipped from V and 4 bases from J, the junction kept 10 bases outside the gene matches. CDR3 loop: CASSKQGTSSYEQYF. The CDR3 bases are TGTGCCAGCAGCAAACAGGGGACTAGCTCTTACGAGCAGTACTTC.

The rearrangement joins TRBV20-1 to TRBJ2-7; D is ambiguous. From germline, CDR1 is DFQATT and CDR2 SNEGSKA (reference sequence). V gave up 5 bases and J gave up 5 bases, with 22 bases separating them. The CDR3 consists of 15 residues. CDR3 DNA sequence: TGCAGTGCTCTCTTCTATATCCAAAGGGTTCACGAGCAGTACTTC. Residues: CSALFYIQRVHEQYF.

This chain connects TRBV2 to TRBJ1-4; no reliable D call. V lost 5 bases, J lost 6 bases, and 16 bases lay in between. Germline lookup yields CDR1 SNHLY and CDR2 FYNNEI. CDR3 size: 15 residues. The CDR3 is CASSFLRARDEKLFF. Written as DNA, the CDR3 is TGTGCCAGCAGTTTCTTGAGGGCGCGAGATGAAAAACTGTTTTTT. Using reference TRBV2 and TRBJ1-4 for the parts outside the CDR3, the full variable domain is EPEVTQTPSHQVTQMGQEVILRCVPISNHLYFYWYRQILGQKVEFLVSFYNNEISEKSEIFDDQFSVERPDGSNFTLKIRSTKLEDSAMYFCASSFLRARDEKLFFGSGTQLSVL.

V and J are TRBV20-1 and TRBJ1-5, with D possibly matching TRBD1 (6 bases). The ends were cut back, 2 bases at V and 3 bases at J, with 23 bases in the middle. The germline CDR1 and CDR2 sequences are DFQATT and SNEGSKA (reference sequence). This CDR3 comprises 18 residues. CDR3 in amino acids: CSARKETAQGYTNQPQHF. Here the CDR3 DNA reads TGCAGTGCTAGAAAGGAGACTGCCCAGGGGTACACCAATCAGCCCCAGCATTTT.

This clonotype has more than one count but fewer than ten. The chain has TRBV29-1 and TRBJ1-1; a possible D gene is TRBD1 (6 bases). This CDR3 has 12 amino acids. V lost 7 bases to trimming and J lost 4 bases, with 13 bases between them. Germline loops: CDR1 SQVTM, CDR2 ANQGSEA. CDR3 bases: TGCAGCGGGACGACAGGAGGCACTGAAGCTTTCTTT. Protein product: CSGTTGGTEAFF.

The chain combines TRBV7-2 with TRBJ2-2; D call uncertain. The CDR3 sequence is 15 residues long. Trimming removed 3 bases from V and 3 bases from J, with 11 bases in between. Germline V gene lookup returns CDR1 SGHTA and CDR2 FQGNSA. The CDR3, as DNA: TGTGCCAGCAGCTTGCACAACCTGGACACCGGGGAGCTGTTTTTT. Protein sequence: CASSLHNLDTGELFF.

A word on this clonotype: This may be a read error, as it is one base from a much larger clone. The chain has TRBV24-1 and TRBJ2-5; 10 bases match TRBD1. The V gene's germline CDR1 is KGHDR and CDR2 SFDVKD. CDR3 length equals 16 residues. The CDR3 sequence is CATSDPGQGDGETRYF. CDR3 sequence (DNA): TGTGCCACCAGTGACCCAGGACAGGGGGACGGGGAGACCCGGTACTTC.

This clonotype was found many times. The V call is TRBV7-9, the J call TRBJ2-6; D is undetermined. The V gene's germline CDR1 is SEHNR and CDR2 FQNEAQ (reference sequence). The CDR3 is 16 residues long. V lost 5 bases to trimming and J lost 0 bases, with 11 bases between them. The CDR3 region is CASSNRATSGANVLTF. The DNA of the CDR3 is TGTGCCAGCAGCAACAGAGCGACCTCTGGGGCCAACGTCCTGACTTTC.

This rearrangement joins TRBV20-1 to TRBJ1-4, with 8 positions matching TRBD1. Germline V gene sequence: CDR1 DFQATT, CDR2 SNEGSKA (reference sequence). V gave up 6 bases and J gave up 6 bases; unmatched junction bases: 9. CDR3 length equals 14 residues. The DNA for the CDR3 is TGCAGTGCCCCGGGACAGGCCGAAGATGAAAAACTGTTTTTT. As protein: CSAPGQAEDEKLFF.

This clonotype was seen a handful of times. V and J are TRBV2 and TRBJ1-3, with D unclear. V dropped 2 bases and J dropped 0 bases, with 8 bases sitting between them. From germline, CDR1 is SNHLY and CDR2 FYNNEI. CDR3 size: 15 residues. The CDR3 region has the DNA TGTGCCAGCAGTGAACCGGGCCGCTCTGGAAACACCATATATTTT. The encoded protein is CASSEPGRSGNTIYF. The full variable domain, completed using reference TRBV2 and TRBJ1-3, is EPEVTQTPSHQVTQMGQEVILRCVPISNHLYFYWYRQILGQKVEFLVSFYNNEISEKSEIFDDQFSVERPDGSNFTLKIRSTKLEDSAMYFCASSEPGRSGNTIYFGEGSWLTVV.

This clonotype was detected only a few times. The chain has TRBV7-2 and TRBJ1-4; unclear D gene. This CDR3 region has 14 residues. Germline CDR1 is SGHTA and CDR2 is FQGNSA. Trimming cost V 5 bases and J 6 bases, with 13 bases left between them. This chain's CDR3 is CASSLTKLHEKLFF. The CDR3 DNA sequence: TGTGCCAGCAGCCTGACTAAACTTCATGAAAAACTGTTTTTT. Together with reference TRBV7-2 and TRBJ1-4, the CDR3 gives the full variable domain: GAGVSQSPSNKVTEKGKDVELRCDPISGHTALYWYRQSLGQGLEFLIYFQGNSAPDKSGLPSDRFSAERTGGSVSTLTIQRTQQEDSAVYLCASSLTKLHEKLFFGSGTQLSVL.

V usage is TRBV29-1 and J usage is TRBJ1-1; 10 nucleotides match TRBD1. V gave up 7 bases and J gave up 4 bases; unmatched junction bases: 3. CDR3 length equals 12 residues. Germline lookup yields CDR1 SQVTM and CDR2 ANQGSEA. The CDR3 region has the DNA TGCAGCGCTAGACAGGGGGCCACTGAAGCTTTCTTT. It codes for CSARQGATEAFF.

This clonotype was recorded at least ten times. The V and J genes are TRBV7-2 and TRBJ1-4; 9 bases match TRBD1. The V gene end was trimmed by 6 bases and the J gene end by 5 bases; junction bases not matched to a gene: 4. The germline gives CDR1 SGHTA, CDR2 FQGNSA. This CDR3 region has 14 residues. CDR3 nucleotides: TGTGCCAGCAGTCACAGGGGGCTGAATGAAAAACTGTTTTTT. Its protein is CASSHRGLNEKLFF.

This clonotype was found many times. The rearrangement joins TRBV29-1 to TRBJ1-3; D unresolved. The CDR3 has 14 residues. The V and J ends lost 4 bases and 2 bases respectively, with 12 bases between them. The germline V gene encodes CDR1 SQVTM and CDR2 ANQGSEA. The chain's CDR3 is CSVVSLTAGNTIYF. The CDR3 bases are TGCAGCGTTGTCTCCCTGACTGCTGGAAACACCATATATTTT.

This clonotype was observed at least ten times. The chain uses TRBV7-9 and TRBJ2-5, with TRBD2 as a possible D gene (6 bases). Trimming removed 5 bases at V and 0 bases at J, with 10 bases between. The germline V gene has CDR1 SEHNR and CDR2 FQNEAQ (reference sequence). The CDR3 consists of 14 residues. The CDR3 DNA follows: TGTGCCAGCAGCGGCCGGGACTACCAAGAGACCCAGTACTTC. Amino acids: CASSGRDYQETQYF.